This entry describes one T cell receptor beta chain. The method was immunoSEQ multiplex PCR; TCRdb's version includes in-frame clones alone and lacks a portion of them. The sample consists of 110,000 to 150,000 clones, under 90% of them appearing once. The data stem from a study of blood T cell repertoires in COVID-19. Germline V gene sequence: CDR1 MNHEY, CDR2 SMNVEV (reference sequence). The junction had 15 bases not matched to a gene; V was cut back by 6 bases and J by 4 bases. The CDR3 runs 17 residues. Source material: peripheral blood. This sequence originates from a human donor in a cohort sampled during active COVID-19. The chain recombines TRBV27 with TRBJ2-1; TRBD2 matches 7 bases. CDR3 sequence: CASRKTPPGGGYNEQFF. The CDR3, as DNA: TGTGCCAGCAGAAAGACCCCCCCGGGGGGAGGATACAATGAGCAGTTCTTC.